A selection of T cell receptor beta chains follows, all from one sample in a study of T cell changes during pregnancy in multiple sclerosis. Profiled with immunoSEQ multiplex PCR; TCRdb holds only in-frame clones, not every one. The sample carries roughly 100,000 clones, roughly 92% recorded once. Sequencing was performed on peripheral blood, taken after pregnancy. The receptor source for this set is a female donor with multiple sclerosis, enrolled in a pregnancy study. CDR3s include the opening cysteine and the closing phenylalanine or tryptophan. D genes are given only for firm matches. Rows give clone size only sometimes, using once, few, many, or a class for an expanded clone.

>TRBJ2-1|NA|TRBV13|NA
TGTGCCAGCGCCTGGGGTAGGGGGGGCTTAAATGAGCAGTTCTTC
CASAWGRGGLNEQFF
>TRBJ2-7|NA|TRBV7-3|NA
TGTGCCAGCAGCTTACTACAGGGCCACGAGCAGTACTTC
CASSLLQGHEQYF
>TRBJ1-2|TRBD1|TRBV7-9|NA
TGTGCCAGCAGCTTATTGGCAGGGGGATTTAGTAATGGCTACACCTTC
CASSLLAGGFSNGYTF
>TRBJ2-5|TRBD1|TRBV2|once
TGTGCCAGCAGGGATGACAGGGCCGAGACCCAGTACTTC
CASRDDRAETQYF
>TRBJ2-1|TRBD1|TRBV29-1|once
TGCAGCGTTGATAGGGGACTGACAGGGGGACAGTTCTTC
CSVDRGLTGGQFF
>TRBJ2-7|TRBD2|TRBV27|NA
TGTGCCAGCAGTTTTCGGGGGGAATACTACGAGCAGTACTTC
CASSFRGEYYEQYF
>TRBJ2-1|NA|TRBV7-8|NA
TGTGCCAGCAGCTTAGCGCAGGGATCCTACAATGAGCAGTTCTTC
CASSLAQGSYNEQFF
>TRBJ2-7|TRBD1|TRBV19|once
TGTGCCAGTAGTATTTGGCAGGGGGCCTCCTACGAGCAGTACTTC
CASSIWQGASYEQYF
>TRBJ2-3|TRBD2|TRBV2|NA
TGTGCCAGCACCGCGGGGGAAAATACTCGTGATACGCAGTATTTT
CASTAGENTRDTQYF
>TRBJ2-1|NA|TRBV5-6|NA
TGTGCCAGCAGCTATAGTGTTGAGCAGTTCTTC
CASSYSVEQFF
>TRBJ1-4|NA|TRBV7-9|NA
TGTGCCAGCAGCCCTGCCGAAACCAGGGGTGAAAAACTGTTTTTT
CASSPAETRGEKLFF
>TRBJ2-7|TRBD1|TRBV10-2|NA
TGCGCCAGCTGGGGACAGGGGGCATACGAGCAGTACTTC
CASWGQGAYEQYF
>TRBJ2-7|TRBD2|TRBV6-5|NA
TGTGCCAGCAGTTACTTCCGCGGGGGAGTCTACGAGCAGTACTTC
CASSYFRGGVYEQYF
>TRBJ2-2|TRBD2|TRBV9|NA
TGTGCCAGCAGCGTAGTCGGACTAGCGGGAAGTGTCGGGGAGCTGTTTTTT
CASSVVGLAGSVGELFF
>TRBJ1-2|NA|TRBV13|NA
TGTGCCAGCAGCTTAGGACAGAACTATGGCTACACCTTC
CASSLGQNYGYTF
>TRBJ1-5|NA|TRBV5-8|NA
TGTGCCAGCAGTCGTGACAGAACCCGCAATCAGCCCCAGCATTTT
CASSRDRTRNQPQHF
>TRBJ1-3|TRBD1|TRBV7-3|once
TGTGCCAGCCAGGGGGCGGACACCATATATTTT
CASQGADTIYF
>TRBJ1-2|TRBD1|TRBV2|NA
TGTGCCAGCCCAGGAAGACCAGGGGGGGGCTACACCTTC
CASPGRPGGGYTF
>TRBJ2-1|TRBD2|TRBV7-7|NA
TGTGCTAGCAGCTTACGGGGAGGGGATGAGCAGTTCTTC
CASSLRGGDEQFF
>TRBJ2-3|NA|TRBV18|NA
TGTGCCAGCTCACCACCCGGGACAAGCACAGATACGCAGTATTTT
CASSPPGTSTDTQYF
>TRBJ2-7|TRBD1|TRBV29-1|NA
TGCAGCGTCCGCCGACAGGGGGGGTACGAGCAGTACTTC
CSVRRQGGYEQYF
>TRBJ2-2|NA|TRBV11-1|NA
TGTGCCAGCAGCTTAAAAGGGGTGACCGGGGAGCTGTTTTTT
CASSLKGVTGELFF